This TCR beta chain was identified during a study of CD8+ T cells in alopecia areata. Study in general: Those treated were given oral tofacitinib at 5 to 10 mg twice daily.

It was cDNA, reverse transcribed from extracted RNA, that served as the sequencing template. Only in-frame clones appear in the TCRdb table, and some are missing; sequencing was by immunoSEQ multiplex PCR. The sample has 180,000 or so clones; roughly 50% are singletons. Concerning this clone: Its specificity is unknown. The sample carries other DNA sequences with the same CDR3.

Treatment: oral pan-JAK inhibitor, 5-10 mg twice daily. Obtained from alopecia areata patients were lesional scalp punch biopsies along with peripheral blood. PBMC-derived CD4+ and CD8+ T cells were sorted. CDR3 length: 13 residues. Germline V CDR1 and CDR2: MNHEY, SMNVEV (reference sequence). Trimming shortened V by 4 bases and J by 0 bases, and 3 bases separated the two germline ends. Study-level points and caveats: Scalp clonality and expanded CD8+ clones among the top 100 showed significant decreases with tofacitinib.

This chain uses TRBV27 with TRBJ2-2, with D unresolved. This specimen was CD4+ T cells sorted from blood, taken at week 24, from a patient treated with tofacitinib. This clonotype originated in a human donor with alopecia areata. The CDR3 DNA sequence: TGTGCCAGCAGTTCCACGAACACCGGGGAGCTGTTTTTT. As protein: CASSSTNTGELFF.